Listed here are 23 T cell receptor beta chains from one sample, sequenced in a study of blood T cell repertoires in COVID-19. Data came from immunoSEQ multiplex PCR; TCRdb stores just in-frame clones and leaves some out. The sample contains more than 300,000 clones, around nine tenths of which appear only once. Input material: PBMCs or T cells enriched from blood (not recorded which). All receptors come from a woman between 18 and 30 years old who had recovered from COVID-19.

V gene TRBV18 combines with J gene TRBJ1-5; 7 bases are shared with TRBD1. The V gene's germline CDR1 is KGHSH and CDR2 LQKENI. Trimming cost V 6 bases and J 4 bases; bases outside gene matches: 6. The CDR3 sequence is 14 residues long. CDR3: CASSSGGLNQPQHF. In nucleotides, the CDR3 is TGTGCCAGCTCTTCAGGGGGTCTAAATCAGCCCCAGCATTTT. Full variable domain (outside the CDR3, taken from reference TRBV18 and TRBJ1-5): NAGVMQNPRHLVRRRGQEARLRCSPMKGHSHVYWYRQLPEEGLKFMVYLQKENIIDESGMPKERFSAEFPKEGPSILRIQQVVRGDSAAYFCASSSGGLNQPQHFGDGTRLSIL.

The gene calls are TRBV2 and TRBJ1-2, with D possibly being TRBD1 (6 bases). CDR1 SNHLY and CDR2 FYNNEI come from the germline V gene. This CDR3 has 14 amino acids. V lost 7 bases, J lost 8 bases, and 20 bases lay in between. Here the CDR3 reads CASKGGEEQVGYTF. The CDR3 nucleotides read TGTGCCAGCAAGGGGGGGGAAGAACAGGTCGGCTACACCTTC.

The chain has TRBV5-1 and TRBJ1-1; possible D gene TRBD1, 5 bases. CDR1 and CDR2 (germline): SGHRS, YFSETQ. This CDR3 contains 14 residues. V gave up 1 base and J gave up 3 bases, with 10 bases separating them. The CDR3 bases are TGCGCCAGCAGCTTGTTTTCCAGGGACACTGAAGCTTTCTTT. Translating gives CASSLFSRDTEAFF.

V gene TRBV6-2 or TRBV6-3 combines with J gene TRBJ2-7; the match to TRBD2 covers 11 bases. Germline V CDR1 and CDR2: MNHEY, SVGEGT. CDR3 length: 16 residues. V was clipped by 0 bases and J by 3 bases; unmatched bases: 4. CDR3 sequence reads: CASSYSLLAGGYEQYF. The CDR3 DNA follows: TGTGCCAGCAGTTACTCCCTCCTAGCGGGGGGCTACGAGCAGTACTTC.

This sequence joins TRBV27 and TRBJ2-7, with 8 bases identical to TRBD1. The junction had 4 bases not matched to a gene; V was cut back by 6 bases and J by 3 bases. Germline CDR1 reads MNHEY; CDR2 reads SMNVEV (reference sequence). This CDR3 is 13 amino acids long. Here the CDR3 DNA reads TGTGCCAGCAGGACAGGGGAGTACTACGAGCAGTACTTC. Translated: CASRTGEYYEQYF.

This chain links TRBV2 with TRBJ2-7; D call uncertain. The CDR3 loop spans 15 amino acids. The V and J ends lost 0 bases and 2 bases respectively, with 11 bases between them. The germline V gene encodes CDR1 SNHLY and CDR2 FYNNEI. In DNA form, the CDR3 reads TGTGCCAGCAGTGAAGCGCTTTGGCCCGCCTACGAGCAGTACTTC. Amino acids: CASSEALWPAYEQYF. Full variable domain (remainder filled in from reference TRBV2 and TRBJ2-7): EPEVTQTPSHQVTQMGQEVILRCVPISNHLYFYWYRQILGQKVEFLVSFYNNEISEKSEIFDDQFSVERPDGSNFTLKIRSTKLEDSAMYFCASSEALWPAYEQYFGPGTRLTVT.

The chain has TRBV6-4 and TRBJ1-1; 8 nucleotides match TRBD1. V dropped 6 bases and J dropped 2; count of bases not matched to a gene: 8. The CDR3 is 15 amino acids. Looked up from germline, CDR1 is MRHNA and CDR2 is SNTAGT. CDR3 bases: TGTGCCAGCAGGGATCAGGGGGCGCCTAACACTGAAGCTTTCTTT. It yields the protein CASRDQGAPNTEAFF.

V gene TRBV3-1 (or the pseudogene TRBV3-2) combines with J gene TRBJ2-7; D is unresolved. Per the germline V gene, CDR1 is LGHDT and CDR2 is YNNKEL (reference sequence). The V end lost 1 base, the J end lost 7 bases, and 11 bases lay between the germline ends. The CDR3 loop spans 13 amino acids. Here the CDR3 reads CASSQGVSWEQYF. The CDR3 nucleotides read TGTGCCAGCAGCCAAGGCGTAAGCTGGGAGCAGTACTTC.

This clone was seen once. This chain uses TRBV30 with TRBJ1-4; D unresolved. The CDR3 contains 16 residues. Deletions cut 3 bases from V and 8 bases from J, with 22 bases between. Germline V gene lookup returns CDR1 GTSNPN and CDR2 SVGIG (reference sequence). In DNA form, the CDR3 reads TGTGCCTGGAGCACGATGTACGTCGGGGTTTGGGAAAAACTGTTTTTT. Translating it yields CAWSTMYVGVWEKLFF.

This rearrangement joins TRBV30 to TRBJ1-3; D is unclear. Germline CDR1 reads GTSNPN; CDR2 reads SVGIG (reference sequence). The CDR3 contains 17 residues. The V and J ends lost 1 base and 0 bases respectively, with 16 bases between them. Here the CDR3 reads CAWSGALTSSSGNTIYF. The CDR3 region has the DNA TGTGCCTGGAGTGGGGCTCTGACATCGAGCTCTGGAAACACCATATATTTT.

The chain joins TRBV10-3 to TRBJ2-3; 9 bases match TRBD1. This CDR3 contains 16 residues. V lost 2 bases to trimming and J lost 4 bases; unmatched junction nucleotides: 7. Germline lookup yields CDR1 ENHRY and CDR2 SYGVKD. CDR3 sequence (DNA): TGTGCCATCAGTGAGGTAGGGACAGGGTATTCAGATACGCAGTATTTT. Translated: CAISEVGTGYSDTQYF.

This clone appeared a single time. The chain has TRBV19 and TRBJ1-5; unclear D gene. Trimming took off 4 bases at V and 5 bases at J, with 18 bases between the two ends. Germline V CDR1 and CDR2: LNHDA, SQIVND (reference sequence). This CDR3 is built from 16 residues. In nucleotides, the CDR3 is TGTGCCAGTAGTAGATCCCTCACTATGACTCATCAGCCCCAGCATTTT. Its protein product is CASSRSLTMTHQPQHF.

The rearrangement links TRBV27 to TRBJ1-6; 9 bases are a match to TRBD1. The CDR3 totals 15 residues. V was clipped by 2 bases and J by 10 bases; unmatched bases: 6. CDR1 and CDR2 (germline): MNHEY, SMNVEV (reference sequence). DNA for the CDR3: TGTGCCAGCAGTTTAGAGGGGACAGGGTGGTCACCCCTCCACTTT. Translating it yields CASSLEGTGWSPLHF.

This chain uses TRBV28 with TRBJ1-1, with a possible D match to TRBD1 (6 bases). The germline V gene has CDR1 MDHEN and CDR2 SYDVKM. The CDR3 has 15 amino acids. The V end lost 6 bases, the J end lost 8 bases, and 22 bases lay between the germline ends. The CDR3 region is CASSPMGPGGPEAFF. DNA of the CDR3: TGTGCCAGCAGCCCAATGGGCCCGGGGGGCCCCGAAGCTTTCTTT.

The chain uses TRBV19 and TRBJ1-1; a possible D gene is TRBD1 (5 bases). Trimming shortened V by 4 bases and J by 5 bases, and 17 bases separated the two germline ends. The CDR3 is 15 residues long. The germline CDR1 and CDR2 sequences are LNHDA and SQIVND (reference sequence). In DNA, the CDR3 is TGTGCCAGTAGTAGGCTCACTCAAGGGGCTACTGAAGCTTTCTTT. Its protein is CASSRLTQGATEAFF.

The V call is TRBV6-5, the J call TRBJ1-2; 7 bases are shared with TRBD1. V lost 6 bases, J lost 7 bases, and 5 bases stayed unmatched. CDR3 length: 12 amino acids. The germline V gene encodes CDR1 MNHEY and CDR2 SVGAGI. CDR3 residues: CASRQGWTGYTF. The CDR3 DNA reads TGTGCCAGCAGACAGGGGTGGACTGGCTACACCTTC.

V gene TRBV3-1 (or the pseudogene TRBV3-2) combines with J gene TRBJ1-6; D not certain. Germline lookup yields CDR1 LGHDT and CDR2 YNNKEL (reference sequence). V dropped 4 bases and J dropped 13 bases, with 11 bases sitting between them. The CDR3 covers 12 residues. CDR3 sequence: CASSLAGSPLHF. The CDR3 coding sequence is TGTGCCAGCAGCCTTGCCGGGAGCCCCCTCCACTTT.

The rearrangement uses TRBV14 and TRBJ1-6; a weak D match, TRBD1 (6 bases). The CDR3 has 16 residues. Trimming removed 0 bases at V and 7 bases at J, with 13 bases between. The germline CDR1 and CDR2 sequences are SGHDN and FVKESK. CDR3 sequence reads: CASSQDAGARNSPLHF. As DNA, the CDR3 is TGTGCCAGCAGCCAAGACGCAGGGGCGAGGAATTCACCCCTCCACTTT.

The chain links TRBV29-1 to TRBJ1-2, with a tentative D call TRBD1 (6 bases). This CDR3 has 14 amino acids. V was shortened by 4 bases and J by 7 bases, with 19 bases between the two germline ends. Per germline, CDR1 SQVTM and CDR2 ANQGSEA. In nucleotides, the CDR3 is TGCAGCGTTGGTGCGGGGGGCGCCGATCTTGGCTACACCTTC. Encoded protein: CSVGAGGADLGYTF.

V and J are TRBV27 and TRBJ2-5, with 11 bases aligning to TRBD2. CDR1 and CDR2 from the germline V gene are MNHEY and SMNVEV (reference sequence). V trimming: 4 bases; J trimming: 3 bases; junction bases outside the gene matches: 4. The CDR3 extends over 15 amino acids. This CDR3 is CASSWGTSGEETQYF. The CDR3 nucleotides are TGTGCCAGCAGTTGGGGGACTAGCGGAGAAGAGACCCAGTACTTC.

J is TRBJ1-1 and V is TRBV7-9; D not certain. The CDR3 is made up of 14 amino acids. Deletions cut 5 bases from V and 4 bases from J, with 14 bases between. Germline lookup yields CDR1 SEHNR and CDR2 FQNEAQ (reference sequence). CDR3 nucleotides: TGTGCCAGCAGCAAGGACGGGGAGGGCACTGAAGCTTTCTTT. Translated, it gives CASSKDGEGTEAFF.

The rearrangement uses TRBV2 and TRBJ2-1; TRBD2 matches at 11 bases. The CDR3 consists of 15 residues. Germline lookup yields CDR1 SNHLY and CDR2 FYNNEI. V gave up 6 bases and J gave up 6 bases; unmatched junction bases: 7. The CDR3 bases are TGTGCCAGCAGGGTACTAGCGGGGGATTCCAATGAGCAGTTCTTC. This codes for CASRVLAGDSNEQFF.

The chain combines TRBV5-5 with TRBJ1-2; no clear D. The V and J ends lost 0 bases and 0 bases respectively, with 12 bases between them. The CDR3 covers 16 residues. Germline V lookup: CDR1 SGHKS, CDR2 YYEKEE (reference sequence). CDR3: CASSLADSWTNYGYTF. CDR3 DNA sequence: TGTGCCAGCAGCTTGGCGGACTCTTGGACTAACTATGGCTACACCTTC.